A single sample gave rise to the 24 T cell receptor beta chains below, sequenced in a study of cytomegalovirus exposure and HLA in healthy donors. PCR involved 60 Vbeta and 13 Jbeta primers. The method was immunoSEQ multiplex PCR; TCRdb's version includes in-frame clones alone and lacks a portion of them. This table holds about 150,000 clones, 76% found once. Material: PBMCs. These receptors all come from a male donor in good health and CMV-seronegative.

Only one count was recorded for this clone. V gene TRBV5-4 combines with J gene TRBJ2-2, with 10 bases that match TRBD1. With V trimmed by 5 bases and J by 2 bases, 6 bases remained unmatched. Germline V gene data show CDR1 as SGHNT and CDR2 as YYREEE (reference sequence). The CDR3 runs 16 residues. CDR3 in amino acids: CASRPGTGDNTGELFF. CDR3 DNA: TGTGCCAGCAGACCGGGGACAGGGGATAACACCGGGGAGCTGTTTTTT.

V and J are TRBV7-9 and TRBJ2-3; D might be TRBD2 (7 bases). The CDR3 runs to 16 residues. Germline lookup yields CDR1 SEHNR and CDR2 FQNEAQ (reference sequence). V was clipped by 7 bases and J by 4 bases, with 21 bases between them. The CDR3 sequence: CASTVTRLAGADTQYF. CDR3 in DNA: TGTGCCAGCACCGTTACTCGACTAGCAGGGGCAGATACGCAGTATTTT.

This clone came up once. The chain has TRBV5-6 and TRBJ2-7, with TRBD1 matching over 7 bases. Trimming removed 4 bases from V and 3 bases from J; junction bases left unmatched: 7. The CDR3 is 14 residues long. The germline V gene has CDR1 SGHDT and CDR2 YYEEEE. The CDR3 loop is CASSAQGELYEQYF. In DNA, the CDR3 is TGTGCCAGCAGCGCGCAGGGGGAACTCTACGAGCAGTACTTC.

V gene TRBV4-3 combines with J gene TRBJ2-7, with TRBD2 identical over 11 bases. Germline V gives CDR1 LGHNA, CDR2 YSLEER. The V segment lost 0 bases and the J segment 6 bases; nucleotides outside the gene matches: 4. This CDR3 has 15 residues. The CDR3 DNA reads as TGCGCCAGCAGCCAAGAGGGGGGGACTAGCGGCGAGCAGTACTTC. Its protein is CASSQEGGTSGEQYF.

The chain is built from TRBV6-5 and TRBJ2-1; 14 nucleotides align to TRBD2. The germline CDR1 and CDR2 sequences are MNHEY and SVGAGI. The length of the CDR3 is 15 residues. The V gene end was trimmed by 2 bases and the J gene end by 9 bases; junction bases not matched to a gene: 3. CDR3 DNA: TGTGCCAGCAGTTACAGACTAGCGGGGGGGAGTGAGCAGTTCTTC. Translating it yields CASSYRLAGGSEQFF.

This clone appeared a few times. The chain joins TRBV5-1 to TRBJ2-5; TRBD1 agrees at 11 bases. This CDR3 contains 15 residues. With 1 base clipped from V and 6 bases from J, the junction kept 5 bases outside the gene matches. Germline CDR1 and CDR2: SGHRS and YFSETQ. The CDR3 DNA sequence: TGCGCCAGCAGCTTGACGGGACAGGGGGTCCAGACCCAGTACTTC. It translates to CASSLTGQGVQTQYF.

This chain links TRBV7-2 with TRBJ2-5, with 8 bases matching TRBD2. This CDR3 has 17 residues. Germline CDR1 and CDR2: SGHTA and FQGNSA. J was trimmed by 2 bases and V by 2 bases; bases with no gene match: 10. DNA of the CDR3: TGTGCCAGCAGCTTAAGGTGGGCTAGCGGGCCTCAAGAGACCCAGTACTTC. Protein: CASSLRWASGPQETQYF.

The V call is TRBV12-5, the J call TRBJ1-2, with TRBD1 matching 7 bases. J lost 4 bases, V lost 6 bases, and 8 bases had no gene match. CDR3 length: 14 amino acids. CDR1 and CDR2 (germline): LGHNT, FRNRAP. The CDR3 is CASGRSGGAYGYTF. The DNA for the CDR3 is TGTGCTAGTGGCAGATCAGGGGGAGCCTATGGCTACACCTTC.

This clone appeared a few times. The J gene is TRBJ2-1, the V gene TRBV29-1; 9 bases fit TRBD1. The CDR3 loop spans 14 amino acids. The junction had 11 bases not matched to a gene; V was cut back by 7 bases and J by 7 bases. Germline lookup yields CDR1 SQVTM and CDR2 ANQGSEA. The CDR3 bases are TGCAGCGGCAGCACAGGGGGCGCGGGAAATGAGCAGTTCTTC. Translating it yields CSGSTGGAGNEQFF.

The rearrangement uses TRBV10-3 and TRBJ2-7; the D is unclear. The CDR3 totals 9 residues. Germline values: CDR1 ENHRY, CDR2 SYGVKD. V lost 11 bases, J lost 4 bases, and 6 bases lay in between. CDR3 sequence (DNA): TGTGCCGTCGGGTACGAGCAGTACTTC. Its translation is CAVGYEQYF.

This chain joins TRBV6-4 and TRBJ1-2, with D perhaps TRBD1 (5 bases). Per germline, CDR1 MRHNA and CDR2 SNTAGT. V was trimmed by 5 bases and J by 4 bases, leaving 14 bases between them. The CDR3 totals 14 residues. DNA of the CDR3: TGTGCCAGCAGTCAGGGAGCCGGGGGCTATGGCTACACCTTC. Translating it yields CASSQGAGGYGYTF.

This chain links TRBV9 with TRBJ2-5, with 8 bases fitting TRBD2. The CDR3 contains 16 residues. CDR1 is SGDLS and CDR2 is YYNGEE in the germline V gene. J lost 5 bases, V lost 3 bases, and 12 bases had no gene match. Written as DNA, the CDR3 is TGTGCCAGCAGCGCTGGGCCAGGGACTAGGTCGGAGACCCAGTACTTC. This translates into CASSAGPGTRSETQYF.

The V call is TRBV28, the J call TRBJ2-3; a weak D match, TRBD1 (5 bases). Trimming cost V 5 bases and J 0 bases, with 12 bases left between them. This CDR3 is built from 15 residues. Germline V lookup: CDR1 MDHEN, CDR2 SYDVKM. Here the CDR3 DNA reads TGTGCCAGCAGTCCTTCTCAGGGTAGCACAGATACGCAGTATTTT. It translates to CASSPSQGSTDTQYF.

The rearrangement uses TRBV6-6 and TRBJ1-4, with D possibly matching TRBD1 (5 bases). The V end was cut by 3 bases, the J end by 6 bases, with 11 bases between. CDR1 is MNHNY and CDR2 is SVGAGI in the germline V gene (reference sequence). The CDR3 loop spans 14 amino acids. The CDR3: CASSYSGDDEKLFF. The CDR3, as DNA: TGTGCCAGCAGTTATTCGGGGGATGATGAAAAACTGTTTTTT.

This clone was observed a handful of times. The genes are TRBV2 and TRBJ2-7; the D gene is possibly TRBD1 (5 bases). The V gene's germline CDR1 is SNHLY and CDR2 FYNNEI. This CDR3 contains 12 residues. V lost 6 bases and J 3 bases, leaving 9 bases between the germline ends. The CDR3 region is CASRSQGYEQYF. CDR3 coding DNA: TGTGCCAGCAGGAGCCAGGGCTACGAGCAGTACTTC.

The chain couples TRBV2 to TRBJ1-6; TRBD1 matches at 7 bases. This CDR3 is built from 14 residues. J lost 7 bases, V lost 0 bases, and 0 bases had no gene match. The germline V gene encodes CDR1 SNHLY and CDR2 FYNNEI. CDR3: CASSEAQGNSPLHF. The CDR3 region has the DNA TGTGCCAGCAGTGAAGCACAGGGGAATTCACCCCTCCACTTT.

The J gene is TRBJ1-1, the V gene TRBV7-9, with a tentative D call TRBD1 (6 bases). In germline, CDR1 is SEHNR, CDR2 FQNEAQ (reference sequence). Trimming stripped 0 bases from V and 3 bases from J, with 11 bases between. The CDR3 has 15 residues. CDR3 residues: CASSLAPTGYTEAFF. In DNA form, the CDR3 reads TGTGCCAGCAGCTTAGCGCCGACAGGATACACTGAAGCTTTCTTT.

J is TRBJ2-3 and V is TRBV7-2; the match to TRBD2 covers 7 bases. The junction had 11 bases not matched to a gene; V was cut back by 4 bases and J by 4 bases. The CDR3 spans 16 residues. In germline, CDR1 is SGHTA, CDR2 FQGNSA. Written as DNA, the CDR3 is TGTGCCAGCAGCTCCCACCGGGGAGGGAAGGCAGATACGCAGTATTTT. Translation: CASSSHRGGKADTQYF.

The CDR3 region has the DNA TGTGCCAGCAGCTTAACCGACTCCCGAGGGGAGCAGTACTTC. Amino acids: CASSLTDSRGEQYF. The chain uses TRBV7-9 and TRBJ2-7; the D gene is possibly TRBD2 (5 bases). Trimming pared 2 bases from V and 7 bases from J, leaving 15 bases between. The germline gives CDR1 SEHNR, CDR2 FQNEAQ (reference sequence). The CDR3 spans 14 residues.

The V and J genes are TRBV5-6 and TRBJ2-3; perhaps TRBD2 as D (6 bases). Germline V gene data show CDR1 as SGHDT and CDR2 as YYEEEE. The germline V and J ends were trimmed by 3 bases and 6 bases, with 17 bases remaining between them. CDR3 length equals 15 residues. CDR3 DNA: TGTGCCAGCAGCTGGGGGACTGGAGGGTACGATACGCAGTATTTT. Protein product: CASSWGTGGYDTQYF.

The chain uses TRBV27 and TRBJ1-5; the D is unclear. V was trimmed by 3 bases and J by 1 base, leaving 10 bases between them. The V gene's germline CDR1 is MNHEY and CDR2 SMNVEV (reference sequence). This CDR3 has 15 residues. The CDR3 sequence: CASSLRLMSNQPQHF. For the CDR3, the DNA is TGTGCCAGCAGTTTGAGGTTGATGAGCAATCAGCCCCAGCATTTT.

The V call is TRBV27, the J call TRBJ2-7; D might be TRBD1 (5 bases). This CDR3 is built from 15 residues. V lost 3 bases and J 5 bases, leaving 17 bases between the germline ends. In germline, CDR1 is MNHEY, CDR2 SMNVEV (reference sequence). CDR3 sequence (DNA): TGTGCCAGCAGTTTCCGACACGATAGGGGCGACGAGCAGTACTTC. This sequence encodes CASSFRHDRGDEQYF.

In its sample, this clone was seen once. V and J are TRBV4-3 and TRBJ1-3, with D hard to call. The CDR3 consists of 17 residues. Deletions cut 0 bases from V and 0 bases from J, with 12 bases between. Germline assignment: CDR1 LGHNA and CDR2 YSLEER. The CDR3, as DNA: TGCGCCAGCAGCCAAGATCTAGGCAGCCCCTCTGGAAACACCATATATTTT. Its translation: CASSQDLGSPSGNTIYF.

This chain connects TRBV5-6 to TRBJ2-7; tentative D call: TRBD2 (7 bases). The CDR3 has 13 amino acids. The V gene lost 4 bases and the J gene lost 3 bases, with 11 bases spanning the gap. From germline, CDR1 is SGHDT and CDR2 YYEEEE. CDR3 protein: CASSGGGFYEQYF. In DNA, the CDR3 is TGTGCCAGCAGCGGGGGGGGCTTCTACGAGCAGTACTTC.